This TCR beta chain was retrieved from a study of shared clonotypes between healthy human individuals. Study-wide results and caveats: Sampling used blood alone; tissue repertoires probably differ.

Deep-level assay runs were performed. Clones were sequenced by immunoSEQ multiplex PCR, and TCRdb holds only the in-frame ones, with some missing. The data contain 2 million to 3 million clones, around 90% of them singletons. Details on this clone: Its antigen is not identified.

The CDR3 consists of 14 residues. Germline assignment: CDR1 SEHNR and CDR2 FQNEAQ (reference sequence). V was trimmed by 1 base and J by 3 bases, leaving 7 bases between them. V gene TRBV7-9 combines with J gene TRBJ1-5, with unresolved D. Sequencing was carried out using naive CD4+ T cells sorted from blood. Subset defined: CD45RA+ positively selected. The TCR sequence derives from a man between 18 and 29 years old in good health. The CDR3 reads CASSLDGLNQPQHF. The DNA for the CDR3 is TGTGCCAGCAGCTTAGATGGACTCAATCAGCCCCAGCATTTT.